Listed here are 25 T cell receptor beta chains from one sample, sequenced in a study of T cell repertoires in ileal Crohn's disease. Only in-frame clones appear in the TCRdb table, and some are missing; sequencing was by immunoSEQ multiplex PCR. The table has about 7,200 clones, around 70% seen once. Time point denoted: neoterminal ileum biopsy at postoperative endoscopy, about 6 months after surgery. The sequenced material came from ileal tissue. These TCRs come from an adult with Crohn's disease.

This chain links TRBV7-2 with TRBJ1-2; the D gene is possibly TRBD1 (6 bases). Germline loops: CDR1 SGHTA, CDR2 FQGNSA. The CDR3 is made up of 15 amino acids. V was cut by 1 base and J by 6 bases, with 15 bases left in between. The CDR3 loop is CASSLVAAQGNGYTF. DNA for the CDR3: TGTGCCAGCAGCTTAGTAGCTGCACAGGGCAATGGCTACACCTTC.

This clone was detected once. Germline and junction disagree at one end, which may indicate a read error. The genes are TRBV4-3 and TRBJ1-1; TRBD1 matches 9 bases. The CDR3 spans 16 residues. The germline V gene encodes CDR1 LGHNA and CDR2 YSLEER. CDR3 bases: TGCGCCAGCAGCCAGAAACAGGGGGCGGGGAGCACTGAAGCTCTCTTT. This gives the protein CASSQKQGAGSTEALF.

This clone has just a few counts. The J gene is TRBJ1-2, the V gene TRBV5-4; no definite D call. This CDR3 region has 14 residues. The germline CDR1 and CDR2 sequences are SGHNT and YYREEE (reference sequence). V was pared by 1 base and J by 4 bases, with 11 bases between. As DNA, the CDR3 is TGTGCCAGCAGCTTGTCGGGAGGTCCCTATGGCTACACCTTC. It codes for CASSLSGGPYGYTF.

This clone was seen just once. The rearrangement links TRBV27 to TRBJ1-2; perhaps TRBD1 as D (5 bases). Germline values: CDR1 MNHEY, CDR2 SMNVEV (reference sequence). Trimming left V 7 bases short and J 2 bases short, with 8 bases between. The CDR3 length is 12 residues. The CDR3 loop reads CASKGINYGYTF. CDR3 coding DNA: TGTGCCAGCAAGGGGATAAACTATGGCTACACCTTC.

The chain combines TRBV5-1 with TRBJ2-1, with 8 nucleotides matching TRBD2. The CDR3 contains 14 residues. V dropped 6 bases and J dropped 5; count of bases not matched to a gene: 7. Looked up from germline, CDR1 is SGHRS and CDR2 is YFSETQ. The CDR3 sequence is CASKSGSANNEQFF. Written as DNA, the CDR3 is TGCGCCAGCAAAAGCGGGAGCGCCAACAATGAGCAGTTCTTC.

The chain is built from TRBV30 and TRBJ2-7; no firm D call. Trimming shortened V by 2 bases and J by 3 bases, and 17 bases separated the two germline ends. The germline gives CDR1 GTSNPN, CDR2 SVGIG (reference sequence). The CDR3 is 15 residues long. CDR3 in amino acids: CAWSPLSGTDYEQYF. DNA of the CDR3: TGTGCCTGGAGTCCCCTCTCAGGAACCGACTACGAGCAGTACTTC.

The chain combines TRBV6-1 with TRBJ1-2; TRBD1 agrees at 9 bases. V gave up 2 bases and J gave up 8 bases; unmatched junction bases: 6. This CDR3 is 14 amino acids long. Germline CDR1 is MNHNS and CDR2 is SASEGT. The CDR3 loop reads CASSESQGAVGYTF. In DNA, the CDR3 is TGTGCCAGCAGTGAATCACAGGGGGCGGTCGGCTACACCTTC.

The V gene is TRBV30, the J gene TRBJ1-1; D call uncertain. Per germline, CDR1 GTSNPN and CDR2 SVGIG (reference sequence). The ends were cut back, 0 bases at V and 2 bases at J, with 13 bases in the middle. This CDR3 is 15 amino acids long. The CDR3 DNA is TGTGCCTGGAGTGTACCTGGGCTACCCAACACTGAAGCTTTCTTT. It is translated as CAWSVPGLPNTEAFF.

This clone came up once. This sequence joins TRBV10-3 and TRBJ1-5; no reliable D call. CDR1 is ENHRY, CDR2 SYGVKD, per germline. The V gene lost 0 bases and the J gene lost 7 bases, with 10 bases spanning the gap. The CDR3 length is 14 residues. Here the CDR3 reads CAISESTIGQPQHF. For the CDR3, the DNA is TGTGCCATCAGTGAGTCCACGATCGGGCAGCCCCAGCATTTT.

The rearrangement joins TRBV9 to TRBJ2-2; 8 bases fit TRBD1. The CDR3 runs 17 residues. V gave up 4 bases and J gave up 5 bases; unmatched junction bases: 13. The germline gives CDR1 SGDLS, CDR2 YYNGEE. This CDR3 is CASSIGQGRSRTGELFF. As DNA, the CDR3 is TGTGCCAGCAGCATAGGACAGGGACGGTCGCGTACCGGGGAGCTGTTTTTT.

The chain is built from TRBV6-1 and TRBJ2-7; 8 bases agree with TRBD2. CDR1 MNHNS and CDR2 SASEGT come from the germline V gene. The CDR3 consists of 18 residues. V shed 4 bases, J shed 0 bases, and the junction held 14 bases outside the gene matches. The CDR3 bases are TGTGCCAGCAGTGTCGGGGCGGGAGGTTATGGTTCCTCCTACGAGCAGTACTTC. Its protein product is CASSVGAGGYGSSYEQYF.

The rearrangement joins TRBV15 to TRBJ1-1; 7 bases are shared with TRBD1. Germline trimming cut 5 bases from V and 4 bases from J; bases unmatched to any gene: 10. The germline V gene has CDR1 LNHNV and CDR2 YYDKDF (reference sequence). The CDR3 consists of 15 residues. The DNA of the CDR3 is TGTGCCACCAGCTCGCGTCGGACAGGACCCACTGAAGCTTTCTTT. Translation gives CATSSRRTGPTEAFF.

V is TRBV28 and J is TRBJ1-2; no clear D gene. The CDR3 contains 16 residues. The germline V gene has CDR1 MDHEN and CDR2 SYDVKM. V was trimmed by 6 bases and J by 4 bases, leaving 21 bases between them. The CDR3 protein is CASSPYDFRWSYGYTF. CDR3 DNA sequence: TGTGCCAGCAGCCCCTATGATTTCCGATGGAGCTATGGCTACACCTTC.

In this sample, this clone turned up a few times. The gene calls are TRBV5-1 and TRBJ2-7; D is possibly TRBD1 (5 bases). Between the trimmed V and J ends, which lost 4 bases and 4 bases, there was a span of 12 bases. CDR1 is SGHRS, CDR2 YFSETQ, per germline. There are 13 residues in the CDR3. The CDR3 here is CASSIQQGYEQYF. In DNA, the CDR3 is TGCGCCAGCAGCATTCAGCAGGGTTACGAGCAGTACTTC.

This clone was counted once. This chain uses TRBV7-3 with TRBJ1-2; 7 bases line up with TRBD1. V lost 0 bases to trimming and J lost 4 bases; unmatched junction nucleotides: 8. CDR3 length: 16 amino acids. CDR1 is SGHTA, CDR2 FQGTGA, per germline. The CDR3 region has the DNA TGTGCCAGCAGCTTAACGGGGGACAGAGTGGGCTATGGCTACACCTTC. Its protein product is CASSLTGDRVGYGYTF.

V is TRBV7-9 and J is TRBJ1-2; 8 bases are shared with TRBD1. CDR1 SEHNR and CDR2 FQNEAQ come from the germline V gene (reference sequence). The CDR3 consists of 13 residues. The V segment lost 5 bases and the J segment 8 bases; nucleotides outside the gene matches: 7. DNA for the CDR3: TGTGCCAGCAGCACCGGACAGGGAGGCGGCTACACCTTC. Translating it yields CASSTGQGGGYTF. Drawing the rest from reference TRBV7-9 and TRBJ1-2, the complete variable domain is DTGVSQNPRHKITKRGQNVTFRCDPISEHNRLYWYRQTLGQGPEFLTYFQNEAQLEKSRLLSDRFSAERPKGSFSTLEIQRTEQGDSAMYLCASSTGQGGGYTFGSGTRLTVV.

This clone was counted only a few times. The V gene is TRBV15, the J gene TRBJ2-5; 16 nucleotides line up with TRBD2. J gave up 5 bases and V 4 bases, and 7 bases lay outside the gene matches. The CDR3 is made up of 17 amino acids. CDR1 and CDR2 (germline): LNHNV, YYDKDF (reference sequence). The CDR3 is CATSIGTSGGARETQYF. DNA for the CDR3: TGTGCCACCAGCATCGGGACTAGCGGGGGGGCCCGGGAGACCCAGTACTTC. The complete variable domain, with remaining parts taken from reference TRBV15 and TRBJ2-5, reads DAMVIQNPRYQVTQFGKPVTLSCSQTLNHNVMYWYQQKSSQAPKLLFHYYDKDFNNEADTPDNFQSRRPNTSFCFLDIRSPGLGDTAMYLCATSIGTSGGARETQYFGPGTRLLVL.

This clone was picked up a small number of times. CDR3 nucleotides: TGCGCCAGCAGCTTGGACAGGGAGATCTATGGCTACACCTTC. Encoded protein: CASSLDREIYGYTF. V gene TRBV5-1 combines with J gene TRBJ1-2; D is possibly TRBD1 (6 bases). CDR3 size: 14 residues. Germline assignment: CDR1 SGHRS and CDR2 YFSETQ. Deletions cut 0 bases from V and 4 bases from J, with 10 bases between.

The chain has TRBV9 and TRBJ2-1; perhaps TRBD2 as D (5 bases). Trimming left V 0 bases short and J 9 bases short, with 13 bases between. Germline V lookup: CDR1 SGDLS, CDR2 YYNGEE. The CDR3 is 14 residues long. CDR3 protein: CASSVDSVGGEQFF. DNA of the CDR3: TGTGCCAGCAGCGTAGACAGCGTCGGAGGTGAGCAGTTCTTC. The full variable domain, with the rest looked up from reference TRBV9 and TRBJ2-1, is DSGVTQTPKHLITATGQRVTLRCSPRSGDLSVYWYQQSLDQGLQFLIQYYNGEERAKGNILERFSAQQFPDLHSELNLSSLELGDSALYFCASSVDSVGGEQFFGPGTRLTVL.

The gene calls are TRBV10-1 and TRBJ2-1, with 7 bases lining up with TRBD1. CDR3 length: 16 amino acids. After removal of 0 bases from V and 8 bases from J, the junction contained 10 bases not matched to a gene. Germline CDR1 and CDR2: WNHNN and SYGVQD (reference sequence). CDR3 sequence reads: CASSESILDRTDEQFF. As DNA, the CDR3 is TGCGCCAGCAGTGAGTCGATTTTGGACAGGACCGATGAGCAGTTCTTC.

This clone is a singleton in its sample. The V call is TRBV5-6, the J call TRBJ2-7; 7 nucleotides align to TRBD2. The trim removed 0 bases at V and 7 bases at J, leaving 19 bases unmatched. The CDR3 is 18 amino acids. Germline loops: CDR1 SGHDT, CDR2 YYEEEE. The CDR3 bases are TGTGCCAGCAGCTTGGTACACTTTAATGGTCCGGGGGGAGTGGAGCAGTACTTC. Residues: CASSLVHFNGPGGVEQYF.

This sequence joins TRBV4-3 and TRBJ2-3; unclear D gene. The V end was cut by 4 bases, the J end by 0 bases, with 14 bases between. CDR3 size: 16 residues. CDR1 is LGHNA and CDR2 is YSLEER in the germline V gene. DNA of the CDR3: TGCGCCAGCAGCCCTACACAGTTTACTAGCACAGATACGCAGTATTTT. Translating it yields CASSPTQFTSTDTQYF.

This clone was detected only a few times. V is TRBV7-2 and J is TRBJ2-1, with a possible D match to TRBD2 (6 bases). Trimming stripped 4 bases from V and 2 bases from J, with 12 bases between. Germline values: CDR1 SGHTA, CDR2 FQGNSA. The CDR3 contains 15 residues. In DNA form, the CDR3 reads TGTGCCAGCAGCTCACGAGGAGGGACCTACAATGAGCAGTTCTTC. As protein: CASSSRGGTYNEQFF.

This rearrangement joins TRBV9 to TRBJ2-5, with 7 bases matching TRBD1. The CDR3 spans 15 residues. CDR1 is SGDLS and CDR2 is YYNGEE in the germline V gene. The V and J ends lost 1 base and 5 bases, in that order; junction bases with no gene match: 8. The CDR3 sequence: CASSVFGQAVETQYF. The CDR3 region has the DNA TGTGCCAGCAGCGTATTCGGACAGGCGGTGGAGACCCAGTACTTC.

The V gene is TRBV5-4, the J gene TRBJ1-1; D not resolved. Germline V gene lookup returns CDR1 SGHNT and CDR2 YYREEE (reference sequence). V was pared by 0 bases and J by 3 bases, with 9 bases between. The CDR3 sequence is 14 residues long. CDR3 bases: TGTGCCAGCAGCTTGGGAGGGAGGGACACTGAAGCTTTCTTT. This codes for CASSLGGRDTEAFF.